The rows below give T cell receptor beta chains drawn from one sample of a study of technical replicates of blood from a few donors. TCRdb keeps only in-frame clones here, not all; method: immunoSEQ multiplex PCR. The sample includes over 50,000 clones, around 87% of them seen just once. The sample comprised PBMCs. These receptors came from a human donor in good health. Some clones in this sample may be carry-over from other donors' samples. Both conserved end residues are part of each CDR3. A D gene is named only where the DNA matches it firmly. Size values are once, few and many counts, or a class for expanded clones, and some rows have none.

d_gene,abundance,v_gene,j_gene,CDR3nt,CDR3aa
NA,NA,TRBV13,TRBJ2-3,TGTGCCAGCAGCTACGTGGTCGGTGCGGATACGCAGTATTTT,CASSYVVGADTQYF
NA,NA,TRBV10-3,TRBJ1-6,TGTGCCATCAGTGAGTCGTGGGGAGATAATTCACCCCTCCACTTT,CAISESWGDNSPLHF
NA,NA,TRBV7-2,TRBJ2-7,TGTGCCTTAGCGGTTGGTCCCTACGAGCAGTACTTC,CALAVGPYEQYF
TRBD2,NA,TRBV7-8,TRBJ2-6,TGTGCCAGCAACCCCTCCCGGGGGGGCCCTGGGGCCAACGTCCTGACTTTC,CASNPSRGGPGANVLTF
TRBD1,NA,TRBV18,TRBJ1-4,TGTGCCAGCTCACCATACGACAGGGGATTAGGTGAAAAACTGTTTTTT,CASSPYDRGLGEKLFF
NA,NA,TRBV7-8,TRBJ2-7,TGTGCCAGCAGCGGAGCAGGGTCCGAGCAGTACTTC,CASSGAGSEQYF
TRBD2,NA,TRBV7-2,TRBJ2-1,TGTGCCAGCAGCTTAGTATCTAGCGGGAGGATGATTGAGCAGTTCTTC,CASSLVSSGRMIEQFF
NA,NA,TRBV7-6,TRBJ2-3,TGTGCCAGCGGTCCAGGGGGGATCACAGATACGCAGTATTTT,CASGPGGITDTQYF
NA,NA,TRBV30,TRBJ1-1,TGTGCCTGGGGGCGAACCGGGACATGGTACACTGAAGCTTTCTTT,CAWGRTGTWYTEAFF
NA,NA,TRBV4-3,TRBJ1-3,TGCGCCAGCAGCCAAGAAGCGTATTCTGGAAACACCATATATTTT,CASSQEAYSGNTIYF
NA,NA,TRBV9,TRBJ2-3,TGTGCCAGCAGCGTAGTTGGGGGCCGGAGCACAGATACGCAGTATTTT,CASSVVGGRSTDTQYF
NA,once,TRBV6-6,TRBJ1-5,TGTGCCAGCAGTATACCGGATCAGCCCCAGCATTTT,CASSIPDQPQHF
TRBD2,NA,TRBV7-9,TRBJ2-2,TGTGCCAGCAGCTCCGTCGAGGGAGGGTACACCGGGGAGCTGTTTTTT,CASSSVEGGYTGELFF
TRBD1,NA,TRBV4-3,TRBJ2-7,TGCGCCAGCAGCCAAGACAGGGGGCAATACGAGCAGTACTTC,CASSQDRGQYEQYF
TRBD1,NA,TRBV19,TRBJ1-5,TGTGCCAGTAGAGGACAGGGGGCATTTGGCAATCAGCCCCAGCATTTT,CASRGQGAFGNQPQHF
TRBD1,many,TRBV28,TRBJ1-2,TGTGCCAGCAGGAGCCAGGGGGCTCACTATGGCTACACCTTC,CASRSQGAHYGYTF
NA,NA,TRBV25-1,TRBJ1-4,TGTGCCAGCAGTTCCCCGACAGAGTACAATGAAAAACTGTTTTTT,CASSSPTEYNEKLFF
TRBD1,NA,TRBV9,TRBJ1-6,TGTGCCAGCAGCGCCCAAACAGGGGGTCATTCACCCCTCCACTTT,CASSAQTGGHSPLHF
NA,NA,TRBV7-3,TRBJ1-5,TGTGCCAGCAGCTTAAACGGGAATAGCAATCAGCCCCAGCATTTT,CASSLNGNSNQPQHF
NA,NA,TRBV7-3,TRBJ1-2,TGTGCCAGCAGCCTCTCGACAGCAACGACCGTAAATGGCTACACCTTC,CASSLSTATTVNGYTF
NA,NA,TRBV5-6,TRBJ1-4,TGTGCCAGCACCCTACAGGGAACTAATGAAAAACTGTTTTTT,CASTLQGTNEKLFF
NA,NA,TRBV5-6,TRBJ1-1,TGTGCCAGCAGCAGTTTGACAGGGAACACTGAAGCTTTCTTT,CASSSLTGNTEAFF
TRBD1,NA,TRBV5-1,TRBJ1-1,TGCGCCAGCAGCTTGTCAGGGGGCGGCCCGGGCGCTTTCTTT,CASSLSGGGPGAFF
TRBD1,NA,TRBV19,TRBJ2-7,TGTGCCAGTAGTGTGGGACAGATTTACGAGCAGTACTTC,CASSVGQIYEQYF
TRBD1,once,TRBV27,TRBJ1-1,TGTGCCAGCACCGCCCGGGACAGGGCAACTGAAGCTTTCTTT,CASTARDRATEAFF
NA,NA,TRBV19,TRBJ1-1,TGTGCCAGTAGTCCGGGGTTGAACACTGAAGCTTTCTTT,CASSPGLNTEAFF
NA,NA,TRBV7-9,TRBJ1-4,TGTGCCAGCAGCACCATACAGGGAACAGGGGAAAAACTGTTTTTT,CASSTIQGTGEKLFF
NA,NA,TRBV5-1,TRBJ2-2,TGCGCCAGCAGCTTGGCAGGGAACACCGGGGAGCTGTTTTTT,CASSLAGNTGELFF
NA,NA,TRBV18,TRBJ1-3,TGTGCCAGCTCCGACAGGACTGGAAACACCATATATTTT,CASSDRTGNTIYF